Listed below are T cell receptor beta chains from one sample, sequenced in a study of T cells in localized non-small cell lung cancer. Profiling relied on immunoSEQ multiplex PCR, and the TCRdb table lists in-frame clones only, not all of them. This table has tens of thousands of clones, approximately 90% appearing once. The input for sequencing was peripheral blood, taken before any cancer treatment. These receptors came from a female donor older than 55 with stage I lung adenocarcinoma. Each CDR3 is given with its conserved first and last residue. D genes are given only for firm matches. Only part of the rows carry a size: once, few, many, or a class if the clone is expanded.

cdr3_nt	cdr3_aa	j_call	d_call	v_call	clone_size
TGTGCCAGTAGTAGGTCCGGGACAGCAGAGCTGTTTTTT	CASSRSGTAELFF	TRBJ2-2	TRBD1	TRBV19	NA
TGTGCCAGCAGCAAATCAAACGGGGCGTTGGAGGCCCGCCACAATGAGCAGTTCTTC	CASSKSNGALEARHNEQFF	TRBJ2-1	NA	TRBV21-1	NA
TGTGCCAGCAGGGCCCCCGTAACAGGGGGCTTTTCAGATACGCAGTATTTT	CASRAPVTGGFSDTQYF	TRBJ2-3	TRBD1	TRBV2	NA
TGTGCCAGCAGCGGCCGGGGCGGGCCAACCTCCGGGGAGCTGTTTTTT	CASSGRGGPTSGELFF	TRBJ2-2	NA	TRBV5-8	NA
TGTGCCAGCAGCTTGGAAGGTCGGACTGAAGCTTTCTTT	CASSLEGRTEAFF	TRBJ1-1	NA	TRBV5-4	once
TGTGCCAGCAGCCCCTTAGGGGGGGGGAGAGGGGCGAACACTGAAGCTTTCTTT	CASSPLGGGRGANTEAFF	TRBJ1-1	NA	TRBV9	NA
TGTGCCAGCAGCTTTTCCGAGGCAAACACAGATACGCAGTATTTT	CASSFSEANTDTQYF	TRBJ2-3	NA	TRBV11-3	NA
TGTGCCAGCAGGCAACCGGGACAGGGGGCGTGGGGCTACACCTTC	CASRQPGQGAWGYTF	TRBJ1-2	TRBD1	TRBV27	NA
TGTGCCAGTAGGGGTCTCGTCCTGGAGACCCAGTACTTC	CASRGLVLETQYF	TRBJ2-5	NA	TRBV19	once
TGTGCCAGCAGCGGACGAGACAGGGGGGCCTACAATGAGCAGTTCTTC	CASSGRDRGAYNEQFF	TRBJ2-1	TRBD1	TRBV2	once
TGTGCCAGCAGCTTAGTCGGCCTCCATTCACCCCTCCACTTT	CASSLVGLHSPLHF	TRBJ1-6	NA	TRBV11-2	NA
TGTGCCAGCAGTTACCCAAAAGACTCGTCACCCCTCCACTTT	CASSYPKDSSPLHF	TRBJ1-6	NA	TRBV6-6	NA
TGCGCCAGCAGCTTGGAGCCAGGGGTCCTCTATAATTCACCCCTCCACTTT	CASSLEPGVLYNSPLHF	TRBJ1-6	NA	TRBV5-1	NA
TGTGCCAGCAGTGAAATGGTATCCGTGGGGAACATTCAGTACTTC	CASSEMVSVGNIQYF	TRBJ2-4	NA	TRBV6-1	NA
TGTGCCAGCAGCCCCCAATCTAGCGGGTATGAGCAGTTCTTC	CASSPQSSGYEQFF	TRBJ2-1	TRBD2	TRBV7-6	NA
TGCGCCAGCGGGAACACTGAAGCTTTCTTT	CASGNTEAFF	TRBJ1-1	NA	TRBV10-2	once
TGTGCCAGCAGCTCGGGAGGGAAAACAGGGATCGCTATCTCTGGAAACACCATATATTTT	CASSSGGKTGIAISGNTIYF	TRBJ1-3	NA	TRBV7-6	once
TGTGCCAGCAGCCCTCTCCCGGCAGGGAGCACCGGGGAGCTGTTTTTT	CASSPLPAGSTGELFF	TRBJ2-2	NA	TRBV6-4	NA
TGTGCCAGCAGTTACTCCCTGGGACACTCCTATGGCTACACCTTC	CASSYSLGHSYGYTF	TRBJ1-2	NA	TRBV6-6	NA
TGTGCCAGCAGCAAGACAGGCGGGACCGACGAGCAGTACTTC	CASSKTGGTDEQYF	TRBJ2-7	NA	TRBV7-2	NA
TGTGCCAGCAATAGGGACTATAATTCACCCCTCCACTTT	CASNRDYNSPLHF	TRBJ1-6	NA	TRBV6-1	NA
TGTGCCAGCAGCTCCAGGGGGCTAGGTGAAAAACTGTTTTTT	CASSSRGLGEKLFF	TRBJ1-4	TRBD1	TRBV11-2	NA
TGTGCCAGCAGCTTAGGCTCTGGAAACACCATATATTTT	CASSLGSGNTIYF	TRBJ1-3	NA	TRBV7-9	once
TGTGCCAGCAGCTTGGTAGTTGAAAAACTGTTTTTT	CASSLVVEKLFF	TRBJ1-4	NA	TRBV11-3	NA
TGTGCCACCAGCAGAGGAGGTGGCAATCAGCCCCAGCATTTT	CATSRGGGNQPQHF	TRBJ1-5	NA	TRBV15	NA
TGTGCCAGCAGCTTCCCCGTCGGACATATCTCTGGAAACACCATATATTTT	CASSFPVGHISGNTIYF	TRBJ1-3	NA	TRBV5-6	once
TGTGCCAGCAGTTTGGCATCCCGGGGGTCCGCTTTCTTT	CASSLASRGSAFF	TRBJ1-1	NA	TRBV28	NA
TGTGCCAGCAGTCCCCCAAGCGTCGGCGGCTCACCCCTCCACTTT	CASSPPSVGGSPLHF	TRBJ1-6	NA	TRBV27	NA
TGTGCCAGCAGTCCCCCCTCACGAGAAAAACTGTTTTTT	CASSPPSREKLFF	TRBJ1-4	NA	TRBV28	NA
TGTGCCAGCAGACAAGACACTGAAGCTTTCTTT	CASRQDTEAFF	TRBJ1-1	NA	TRBV6-1	NA
TGTGCCAGCAGCGCCGGACTAGCGGGGGGGCAAGAGACCCAGTACTTC	CASSAGLAGGQETQYF	TRBJ2-5	TRBD2	TRBV7-2	NA
TGTGCCAGCAGCCGCCAGAGGGGGTCTGTCGATGAGCAGTTCTTC	CASSRQRGSVDEQFF	TRBJ2-1	NA	TRBV4-2	NA
TGCGCCAGCAGCCTGACTTCAGGGGGGTCGGGCTATGGCTACACCTTC	CASSLTSGGSGYGYTF	TRBJ1-2	TRBD1	TRBV5-1	NA
TGTGCCAGCAGCCATGAGACTAGAAGCACAGATACGCAGTATTTT	CASSHETRSTDTQYF	TRBJ2-3	NA	TRBV7-2	NA
TGTGCCAGCAGCTTAGCGGGGCAGGGGACCTCACCCCTCCACTTT	CASSLAGQGTSPLHF	TRBJ1-6	NA	TRBV11-1	NA
TGTGCCAGCAGCTCCGGATTTAGCACAGATACGCAGTATTTT	CASSSGFSTDTQYF	TRBJ2-3	NA	TRBV7-2	NA
TGTGCCAGCAGCTTGGGGCAGGGTTCGAACTATGGCTACACCTTC	CASSLGQGSNYGYTF	TRBJ1-2	NA	TRBV5-4	NA
TGTGCCAGCAGGGAACAAGTAAAACTGTTTTTT	CASREQVKLFF	TRBJ1-4	NA	TRBV19	NA
TGTGCCAGCAGCTTAAATGCGGGGACACGAAATCAGCCCCAGCATTTT	CASSLNAGTRNQPQHF	TRBJ1-5	NA	TRBV7-9	NA
TGCGCCAGCAGCTTGGATTCGACAGGGGTCGGCTACACCTTC	CASSLDSTGVGYTF	TRBJ1-2	TRBD1	TRBV5-1	NA
TGTGCCAGCAGCCGGGACAGGGCCACCGGGGAGCTGTTTTTT	CASSRDRATGELFF	TRBJ2-2	TRBD1	TRBV11-2	NA
TGTGCCAGCAGCTTGAGAGGTTCAGAATACTACGAGCAGTACTTC	CASSLRGSEYYEQYF	TRBJ2-7	NA	TRBV5-5	NA
TGTGCCAGCAGCTTTGTTGGGACAGGGTACGAGCAGTACTTC	CASSFVGTGYEQYF	TRBJ2-7	TRBD1	TRBV5-4	NA
TGTGCCAGCAGTGAATCCAGGGGCCAAGAGACCCAGTACTTC	CASSESRGQETQYF	TRBJ2-5	NA	TRBV6-1	NA
TGTGCCAGCCCTCACGGGAGGGGGACCTCTGAAGCTTTCTTT	CASPHGRGTSEAFF	TRBJ1-1	NA	TRBV5-5	NA
TGTGCCAGCAGTGCGGGGGGGGGAATTACAGCTTTCTTT	CASSAGGGITAFF	TRBJ1-1	NA	TRBV6-5	NA
TGTGCCAGCAGCCCCACCGTTGGGGGACAGGGAGGGAGTACCGGGGAGCTGTTTTTT	CASSPTVGGQGGSTGELFF	TRBJ2-2	TRBD1	TRBV9	NA
TGCGCCAGCAGCTCTACAGGACAGCTCTATAATTCACCCCTCCACTTT	CASSSTGQLYNSPLHF	TRBJ1-6	NA	TRBV5-1	NA
TGTGCCAGCAGTGGTCTCCGGGTAGGCACAGATACGCAGTATTTT	CASSGLRVGTDTQYF	TRBJ2-3	NA	TRBV2	NA
TGTGCCAGCTGTCCTCACACTGACGGTTACACCTTC	CASCPHTDGYTF	TRBJ1-2	NA	TRBV28	NA
TGCGCCAGCAGCTTCCAGGTCGGGGGCCCGAAGTCTGGGGCCAACGTCCTGACTTTC	CASSFQVGGPKSGANVLTF	TRBJ2-6	NA	TRBV5-1	NA
TGTGCCAGCTCACCAACCCAGGGTTTCACTGAAGCTTTCTTT	CASSPTQGFTEAFF	TRBJ1-1	NA	TRBV18	NA
TGTGCCAGCAGTCTTCCCCCCACGGGCTATAATTCACCCCTCCACTTT	CASSLPPTGYNSPLHF	TRBJ1-6	NA	TRBV28	NA
TGCGCCAGCAGCCAAGACCCACAGAGATTCTATGGCTACACCTTC	CASSQDPQRFYGYTF	TRBJ1-2	NA	TRBV4-1	NA
TGCGCCAGCAGCTTCGCTGGACAGGGGGGCACAGATACGCAGTATTTT	CASSFAGQGGTDTQYF	TRBJ2-3	TRBD1	TRBV5-1	NA